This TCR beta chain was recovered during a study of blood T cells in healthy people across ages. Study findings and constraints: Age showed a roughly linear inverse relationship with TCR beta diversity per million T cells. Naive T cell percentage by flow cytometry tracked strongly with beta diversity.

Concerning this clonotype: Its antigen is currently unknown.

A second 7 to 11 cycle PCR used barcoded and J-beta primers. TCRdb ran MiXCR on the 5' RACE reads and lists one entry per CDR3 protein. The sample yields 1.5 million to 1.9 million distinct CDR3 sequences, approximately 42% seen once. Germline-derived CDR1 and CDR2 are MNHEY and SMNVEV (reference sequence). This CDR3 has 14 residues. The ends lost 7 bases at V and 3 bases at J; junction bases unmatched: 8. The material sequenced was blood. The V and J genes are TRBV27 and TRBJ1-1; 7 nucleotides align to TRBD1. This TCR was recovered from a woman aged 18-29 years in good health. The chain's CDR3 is CASKEDRFDTEAFF. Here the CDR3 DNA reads TGTGCCAGCAAGGAGGACAGGTTTGACACTGAAGCTTTCTTT.